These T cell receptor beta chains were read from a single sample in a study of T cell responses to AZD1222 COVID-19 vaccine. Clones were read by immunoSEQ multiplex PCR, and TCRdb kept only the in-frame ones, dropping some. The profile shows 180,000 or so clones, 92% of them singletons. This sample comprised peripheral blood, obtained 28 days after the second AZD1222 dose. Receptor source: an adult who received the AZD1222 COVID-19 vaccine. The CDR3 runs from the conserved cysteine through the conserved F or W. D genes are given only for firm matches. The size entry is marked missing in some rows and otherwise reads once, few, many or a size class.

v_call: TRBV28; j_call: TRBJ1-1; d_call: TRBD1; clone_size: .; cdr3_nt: TGTGCCAGCAGTTTCGGGGGCCGACAGGGTGAAGCTTTCTTT; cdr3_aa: CASSFGGRQGEAFF
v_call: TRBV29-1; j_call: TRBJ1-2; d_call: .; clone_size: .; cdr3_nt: TGCAGCGTGCCCGGGACACTTAACTATGGCTACACCTTC; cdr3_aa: CSVPGTLNYGYTF
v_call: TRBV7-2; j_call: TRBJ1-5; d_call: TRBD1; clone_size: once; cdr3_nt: TGTGCCAGCAGCCCCGATCCGACAGGGTTTCAGCCCCAGCATTTT; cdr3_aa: CASSPDPTGFQPQHF
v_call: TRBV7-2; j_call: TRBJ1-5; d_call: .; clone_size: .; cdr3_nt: TGTGCCAGCAGCCCAGGATCTCGGCAGCCCCAGCATTTT; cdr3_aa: CASSPGSRQPQHF
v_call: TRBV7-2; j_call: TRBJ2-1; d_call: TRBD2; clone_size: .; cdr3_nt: TGTGCCAGCAGCTTAGGACCAGGGACTAGCGTCTACAATGAGCAGTTCTTC; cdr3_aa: CASSLGPGTSVYNEQFF
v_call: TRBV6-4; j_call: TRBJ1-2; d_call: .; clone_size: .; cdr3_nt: TGTGCCAGCAGTGACCCGGACAGTTTTAACTATGGCTACACCTTC; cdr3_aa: CASSDPDSFNYGYTF
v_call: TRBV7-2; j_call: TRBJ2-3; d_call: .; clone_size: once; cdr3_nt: TGTGCCAGCAGCTTAGGTAGCCACACAGATACGCAGTATTTT; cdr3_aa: CASSLGSHTDTQYF
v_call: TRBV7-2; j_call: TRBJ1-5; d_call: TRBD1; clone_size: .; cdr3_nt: TGTGCCAGCAGCCTCGACAGGGGTCAGCCCCAGCATTTT; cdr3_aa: CASSLDRGQPQHF
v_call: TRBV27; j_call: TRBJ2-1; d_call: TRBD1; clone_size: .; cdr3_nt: TGTGCCAGCAGTCCCGGGACAGGGGGCAACGAGCAGTTCTTC; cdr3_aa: CASSPGTGGNEQFF
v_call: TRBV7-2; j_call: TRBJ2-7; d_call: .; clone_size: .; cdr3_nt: TGTGCCAGCAGCTTCCCGGACAGACCCTACGAGCAGTACTTC; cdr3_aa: CASSFPDRPYEQYF
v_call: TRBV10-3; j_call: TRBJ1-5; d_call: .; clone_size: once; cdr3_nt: TGTGCCATCAGTGACAATTTCAATCAGCCCCAGCATTTT; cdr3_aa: CAISDNFNQPQHF
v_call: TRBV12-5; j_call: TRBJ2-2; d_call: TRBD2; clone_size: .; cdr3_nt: TGTGCTAGTGGTTTGGCCCTAGCGGGGGCAAACACCGGGGAGCTGTTTTTT; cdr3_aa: CASGLALAGANTGELFF
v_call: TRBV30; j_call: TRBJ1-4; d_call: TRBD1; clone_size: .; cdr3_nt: TGTGCCTGGAGCGCCGGGACAGGGAGTGAAAAACTGTTTTTT; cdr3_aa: CAWSAGTGSEKLFF
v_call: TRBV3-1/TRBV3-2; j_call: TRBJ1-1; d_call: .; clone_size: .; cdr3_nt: TGTGCCAGCAGCCAATGGGGCACTGAAGCTTTCTTT; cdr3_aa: CASSQWGTEAFF
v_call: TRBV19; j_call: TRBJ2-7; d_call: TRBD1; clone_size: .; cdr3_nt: TGTGCCAGTACTACGACAGGGGGCGAGCAGTACTTC; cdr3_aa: CASTTTGGEQYF
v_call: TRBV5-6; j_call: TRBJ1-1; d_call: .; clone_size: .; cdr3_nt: TGTGCCAGCAGCTTGGCCGCGGCAGAAGGGACTGAAGCTTTCTTT; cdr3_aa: CASSLAAAEGTEAFF
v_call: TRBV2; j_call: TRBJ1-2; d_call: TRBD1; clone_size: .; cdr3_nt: TGTGCCAGCAGTCCTACAGGGGTCTTTTCGGTCTATGGCTACACCTTC; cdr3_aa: CASSPTGVFSVYGYTF
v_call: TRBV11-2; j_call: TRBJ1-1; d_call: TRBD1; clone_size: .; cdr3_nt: TGTGCCAGCAGCGGGACAGGGGATCCTGAAGCTTTCTTT; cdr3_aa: CASSGTGDPEAFF
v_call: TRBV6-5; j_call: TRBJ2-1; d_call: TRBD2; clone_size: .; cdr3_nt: TGTGCCAGCAGTTACGGCGGGAGGGCCTTCAATGAGCAGTTCTTC; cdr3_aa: CASSYGGRAFNEQFF
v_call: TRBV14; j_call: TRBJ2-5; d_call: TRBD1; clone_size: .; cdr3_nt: TGTGCCAGCAGCCCCGGGACAGGGGGGCAAGAGACCCAGTACTTC; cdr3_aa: CASSPGTGGQETQYF
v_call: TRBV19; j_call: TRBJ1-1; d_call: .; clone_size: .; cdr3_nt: TGTGCCAGTAACACCTTACAGGGAAGGGACACTGAAGCTTTCTTT; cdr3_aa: CASNTLQGRDTEAFF
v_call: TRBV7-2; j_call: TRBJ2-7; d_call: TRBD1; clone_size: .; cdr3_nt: TGTGCCAGCAGCTTAGGGGGTTGGGGGACAGGGGCCTACGAGCAGTACTTC; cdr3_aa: CASSLGGWGTGAYEQYF
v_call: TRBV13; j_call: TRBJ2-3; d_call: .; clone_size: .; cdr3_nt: TGTGCCAGCAGCCCTAGCACAGATACGCAGTATTTT; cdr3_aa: CASSPSTDTQYF
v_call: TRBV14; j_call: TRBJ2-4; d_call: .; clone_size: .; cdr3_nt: TGTGCCAGCCCTGACAGGCCGCTAGCCAAAAACATTCAGTACTTC; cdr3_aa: CASPDRPLAKNIQYF
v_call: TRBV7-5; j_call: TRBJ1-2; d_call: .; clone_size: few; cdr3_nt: TGTGCCAGAAGCTTTTCGGGGACCTATGGCTACACCTTC; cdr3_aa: CARSFSGTYGYTF
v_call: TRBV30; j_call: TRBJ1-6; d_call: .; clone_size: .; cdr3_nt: TGTGCCTGGAGACGGCAGGGAAATTCACCCCTCCACTTT; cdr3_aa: CAWRRQGNSPLHF
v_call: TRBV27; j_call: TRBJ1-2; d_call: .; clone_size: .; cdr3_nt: TGTGCCAGCAGTACAGCACAGGGACCCTATGGCTACACCTTC; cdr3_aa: CASSTAQGPYGYTF
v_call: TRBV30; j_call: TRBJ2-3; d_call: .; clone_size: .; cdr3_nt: TGTGCCTGGAGTCTTCAAGCGGCAAGCACAGATACGCAGTATTTT; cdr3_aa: CAWSLQAASTDTQYF
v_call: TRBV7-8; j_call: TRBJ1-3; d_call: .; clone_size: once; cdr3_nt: TGTGCCAGCAGCCCATTCGGGGTCAGCTTAAGAAACACCATATATTTT; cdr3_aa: CASSPFGVSLRNTIYF
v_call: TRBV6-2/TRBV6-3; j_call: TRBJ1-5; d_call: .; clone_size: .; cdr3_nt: TGTGCCAGCAGCCCCGGGGCTGAGGGCAATCAGCCCCAGCATTTT; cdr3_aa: CASSPGAEGNQPQHF
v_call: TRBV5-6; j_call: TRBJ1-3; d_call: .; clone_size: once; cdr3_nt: TGTGCCAGCAGCTTGGATCGTTCTGGAAACACCATATATTTT; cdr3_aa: CASSLDRSGNTIYF
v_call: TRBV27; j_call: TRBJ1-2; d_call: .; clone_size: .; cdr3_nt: TGTGCCAGCAGTCCCCGGGGCAGCTTGTATGGCTACACCTTC; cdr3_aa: CASSPRGSLYGYTF
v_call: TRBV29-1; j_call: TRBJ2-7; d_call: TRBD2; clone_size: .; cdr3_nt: TGCAGCGTTGAACTGTCGGGGGGGTCCTACGAGCAGTACTTC; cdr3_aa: CSVELSGGSYEQYF
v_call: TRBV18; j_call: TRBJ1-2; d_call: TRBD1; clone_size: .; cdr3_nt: TGTGCCAGCTCACCCCGACAGGGGCTGAGGGGTGGCTACACCTTC; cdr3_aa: CASSPRQGLRGGYTF
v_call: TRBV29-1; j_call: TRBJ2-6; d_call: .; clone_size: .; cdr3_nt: TGCAGCGTTGGCAGCTCTGGGGCCAACGTCCTGACTTTC; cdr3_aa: CSVGSSGANVLTF
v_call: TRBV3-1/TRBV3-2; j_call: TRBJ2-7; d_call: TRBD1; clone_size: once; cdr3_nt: TGTGCCAGCAGAGGGACAGGGGCCTACGAGCAGTACTTC; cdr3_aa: CASRGTGAYEQYF
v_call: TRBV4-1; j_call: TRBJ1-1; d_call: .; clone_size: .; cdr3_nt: TGCGCCAGCAGCCAAGTTTTCCCAGGGTTCACTGAAGCTTTCTTT; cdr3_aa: CASSQVFPGFTEAFF
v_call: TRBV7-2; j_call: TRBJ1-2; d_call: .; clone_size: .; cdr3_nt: TGTGCCAGCAGGTCGGGGGAATTCCACGATGGCTACACCTTC; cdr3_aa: CASRSGEFHDGYTF
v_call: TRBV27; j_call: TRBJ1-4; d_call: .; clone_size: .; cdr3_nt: TGTGCCAGCAGTTTACTCGGATATGAAAAACTGTTTTTT; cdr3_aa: CASSLLGYEKLFF
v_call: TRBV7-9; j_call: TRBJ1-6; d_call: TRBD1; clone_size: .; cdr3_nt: TGTGCCAGCAGCTTGGACAGGGGGAATTCACCCCTCCACTTT; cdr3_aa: CASSLDRGNSPLHF
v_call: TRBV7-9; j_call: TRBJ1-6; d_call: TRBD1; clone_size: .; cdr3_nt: TGTGCCAGCAGCAATCCGGGACAGGGTCATTCACCCCTCCACTTT; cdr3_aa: CASSNPGQGHSPLHF
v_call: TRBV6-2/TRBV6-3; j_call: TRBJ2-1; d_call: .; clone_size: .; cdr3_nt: TGTGCCAGCAGTTACGAGGGAGTCTACAATGAGCAGTTCTTC; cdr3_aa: CASSYEGVYNEQFF
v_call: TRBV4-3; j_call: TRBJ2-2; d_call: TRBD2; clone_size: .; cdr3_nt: TGCGCCAGCAGCCTAATTAGCGGGATTAACACCGGGGAGCTGTTTTTT; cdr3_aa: CASSLISGINTGELFF
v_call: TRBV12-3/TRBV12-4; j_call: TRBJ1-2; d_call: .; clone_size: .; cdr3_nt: TGTGCCAGCAGAGAACAAGACTATGGCTACACCTTC; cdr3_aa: CASREQDYGYTF
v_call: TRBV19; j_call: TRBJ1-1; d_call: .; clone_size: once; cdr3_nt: TGTGCCAGTAGTATTGCGGAAAACACTGAAGCTTTCTTT; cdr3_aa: CASSIAENTEAFF